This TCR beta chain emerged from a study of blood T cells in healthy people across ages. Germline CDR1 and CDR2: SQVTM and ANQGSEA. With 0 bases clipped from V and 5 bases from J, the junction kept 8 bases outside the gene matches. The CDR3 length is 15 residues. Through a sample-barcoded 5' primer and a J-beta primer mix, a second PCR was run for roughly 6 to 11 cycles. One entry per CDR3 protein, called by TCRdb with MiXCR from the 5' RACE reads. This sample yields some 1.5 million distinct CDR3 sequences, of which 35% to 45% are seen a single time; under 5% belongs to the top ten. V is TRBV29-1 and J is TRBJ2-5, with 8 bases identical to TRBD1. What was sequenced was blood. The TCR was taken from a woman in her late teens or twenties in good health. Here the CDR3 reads CSVEDRTGRGETQYF. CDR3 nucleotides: TGCAGCGTTGAAGATCGGACAGGGCGGGGCGAGACCCAGTACTTC.